This T cell receptor (beta chain) was sequenced for a study of neoadjuvant anti-PD-1 for oral cavity cancer. Study-level background: Non-progressing patients received a fourth nivolumab dose near day 43, then surgery on days 50-56.

Germline V gives CDR1 SGHVS, CDR2 FQNEAQ. The CDR3 spans 14 residues. V gave up 4 bases and J gave up 3 bases, with 9 bases separating them. Blood libraries mostly used approximately 0.5 ug genomic DNA, six replicates each. TCRdb's table, derived via immunoSEQ multiplex PCR, lists solely in-frame clones and lacks some. Of some 9,500 clones in the sample, around 68% were seen once. General observations from the study: PBMC Gini-index clonality exceeded responders' in non-responders post-nivolumab.

Indicated time point: after neoadjuvant nivolumab, at surgical resection. Cohort: HPV-negative, locally advanced oral cavity squamous cell carcinoma patients. As regards this clone: Its antigen is currently unknown.

The chain employs TRBV7-8 and TRBJ1-4; D remains ambiguous. Sample: PBMCs, taken after nivolumab (anti-PD-1) treatment. The sequence was obtained from a person between 40 and 85 years old with oral cavity squamous cell carcinoma. CDR3 region: CASSSPGPNEKLFF. The DNA for the CDR3 is TGTGCCAGCAGCTCACCGGGCCCTAATGAAAAACTGTTTTTT.